The rows below give T cell receptor beta chains drawn from one sample of a study of T cell responses to AZD1222 COVID-19 vaccine. The method was immunoSEQ multiplex PCR; TCRdb's version includes in-frame clones alone and lacks a portion of them. The sample lists around 60,000 clones; around 80% were seen once. The sequencing used peripheral blood, collected 28 days after the second AZD1222 dose. The receptors were sampled from an adult who received the AZD1222 COVID-19 vaccine. Both conserved end residues are part of each CDR3. D genes are given only for firm matches. Clone size is not always given. Where it is, it says once, few, many or a class for expanded clones.

-	TRBV6-2/TRBV6-3	-	TRBJ2-7	14	TGTGCCAGCAGCCCTGCAGGGTCTTATTACGAGCAGTACTTC	CASSPAGSYYEQYF
few	TRBV4-2	TRBD2	TRBJ2-2	21	TGTGCCAGCAGCCAAGAGTCATTGAGACTAGCGGGCCCCGGGAACACCGGGGAGCTGTTTTTT	CASSQESLRLAGPGNTGELFF
once	TRBV20-1	-	TRBJ2-7	11	TGCAGTGCCCTACAGGAATACGAGCAGTACTTC	CSALQEYEQYF
few	TRBV2	TRBD2	TRBJ2-7	15	TGTGCCAGCAGTGAAGGGGGGGGACGGTCCTACGAGCAGTACTTC	CASSEGGGRSYEQYF
-	TRBV30	-	TRBJ2-5	12	TGTGCCTGGAGCCCGAGGGGGGAGACCCAGTACTTC	CAWSPRGETQYF
-	TRBV30	-	TRBJ2-1	12	TGTGCCTGGAGTGAACAACTTGTTGAGCAGTTCTTC	CAWSEQLVEQFF
-	TRBV2	-	TRBJ1-5	14	TGTGCCAGTCAAGCTGAACAGATAAATCAGCCCCAGCATTTT	CASQAEQINQPQHF
-	TRBV28	-	TRBJ1-3	15	TGTGCCAGCAGTTTTGAAGGGGGCTCTGGAAACACCATATATTTT	CASSFEGGSGNTIYF
few	TRBV6-6	TRBD1	TRBJ2-1	14	TGTGCCAGCAGGAGAGGACAGGGAGAATATGAGCAGTTCTTC	CASRRGQGEYEQFF
once	TRBV30	-	TRBJ1-5	12	TGTGCCTGGAGTGATAGCAATCAGCCCCAGCATTTT	CAWSDSNQPQHF
-	TRBV19	-	TRBJ2-5	15	TGTGCCAGTAGTACCAACACAGATACACAAGAGACCCAGTACTTC	CASSTNTDTQETQYF
-	TRBV5-5	-	TRBJ1-1	14	TGTGCCAGCAGCTTAACCGGGCCGAACACTGAAGCTTTCTTT	CASSLTGPNTEAFF
-	TRBV2	-	TRBJ1-4	14	TGTGCCAGCAGACCGGGACTCACTAATGAAAAACTGTTTTTT	CASRPGLTNEKLFF
-	TRBV21-1	-	TRBJ2-7	20	TGTGCCAGCAGCAAAGTCCGCTCGGGACTAGCGGGAGCAAGGCCTTACGAGCAGTACTTC	CASSKVRSGLAGARPYEQYF
few	TRBV28	TRBD1	TRBJ2-7	14	TGTGCCAGCAGTCCGGGACAGGGGGCTAGGGAGCAGTACTTC	CASSPGQGAREQYF
-	TRBV30	TRBD2	TRBJ2-1	15	TGTGCCTGGCAAAGCGGGAGGAGCTCCTACAATGAGCAGTTCTTC	CAWQSGRSSYNEQFF
once	TRBV20-1	-	TRBJ2-5	11	TGCAGCCGCCTCAGCCAAGAGACCCAGTACTTC	CSRLSQETQYF
-	TRBV5-1	TRBD2	TRBJ2-2	15	TGCGCCAGCAGCCCCCTAGCGGGAGACACCGGGGAGCTGTTTTTT	CASSPLAGDTGELFF
few	TRBV2	TRBD2	TRBJ2-7	16	TGTGCCAGCAGTGAATCGTCCAGCGGGAGTGGACTCGAGCAGTACTTC	CASSESSSGSGLEQYF
-	TRBV25-1	-	TRBJ2-5	13	TGTGCCAGCAGTGCTTCGGGTTCAGAGACCCAGTACTTC	CASSASGSETQYF
-	TRBV7-2	TRBD1	TRBJ1-1	13	TGTGCCAGCTTCCCGGGCTTACAGGGGAAAGCTTTCTTT	CASFPGLQGKAFF
-	TRBV30	-	TRBJ1-4	15	TGTGCCTGGGTACCGGCGGAGGGGGCTAATGAAAAACTGTTTTTT	CAWVPAEGANEKLFF
-	TRBV5-1	-	TRBJ1-6	15	TGCGCCAGCAGCTTGGAACGGGGAATTAATTCACCCCTCCACTTT	CASSLERGINSPLHF
-	TRBV5-5	TRBD2	TRBJ2-1	17	TGTGCCAGCAGCTTGGGGGGGACTAGCGGGAGACACAATGAGCAGTTCTTC	CASSLGGTSGRHNEQFF
-	TRBV19	-	TRBJ1-4	20	TGTGCCAGTAGTATCGAAGTCACCAAGGGGCGAGGTACAACTAATGAAAAACTGTTTTTT	CASSIEVTKGRGTTNEKLFF